The sequence of this TCR beta chain was determined in a study of cytomegalovirus exposure and HLA in healthy donors. This clone was picked up one time. Its antigen is not identified. Findings and caveats of the study: TRBV6-2, TRBV6-3 and other indistinguishable V segments were excluded.

Per the germline V gene, CDR1 is MNHNS and CDR2 is SASEGT. V gave up 0 bases and J gave up 1 base, with 12 bases separating them. This CDR3 spans 16 amino acids. PCR involved 60 Vbeta and 13 Jbeta primers. As processed by the authors: The count from a later analysis was about 80 million unique TCR beta chains, around 10 million of them shared. Some clones are missing from TCRdb's copy, which holds only in-frame ones; the method was immunoSEQ multiplex PCR. That table furnishes V, J and clone size, whereas the DNA furnished D and trimming. The data show about 91,000 clones, around 89% seen once. Sequencing was done on a sample of PBMCs. The chain has TRBV6-1 and TRBJ2-5; tentative D call: TRBD2 (5 bases). This clonotype originated in a man aged 18 to 29 in good health and CMV-seronegative. DNA of the CDR3: TGTGCCAGCAGTGAAGCATGGGGAGACCCCCAAGAGACCCAGTACTTC. This sequence encodes CASSEAWGDPQETQYF.